The rows below give T cell receptor beta chains drawn from one sample of a study of T cells in Graves' hyperthyroidism and ophthalmopathy. TCRdb re-analysed the multiplex PCR reads in MiXCR, keeping a single row per CDR3 protein. The sample lists about 700,000 distinct CDR3 sequences; less than 15% were seen once. Sequencing was done on a sample of blood. All receptors come from a woman aged 18-29 years with Graves' hyperthyroidism. CDR3s include the opening cysteine and the closing phenylalanine or tryptophan. D genes are given only for firm matches. The size entry is marked missing in some rows and otherwise reads once, few, many or a size class.

many	TRBV20-1	-	TRBJ2-7	TGCAGTGCTAGAGATTTGGTCTCCTACGAGCAGTACTTC	CSARDLVSYEQYF
few	TRBV6-1	-	TRBJ1-2	TGTGCCAGCAGTCGGGCACTCGGGTATGGCTACACCTTC	CASSRALGYGYTF
many	TRBV9	-	TRBJ2-5	TGTGCCAGCAGCGTAGGGACTTTCCAAGAGACCCAGTACTTC	CASSVGTFQETQYF
few	TRBV12-3/TRBV12-4	-	TRBJ2-7	TGTGCCAGCAGTCTTGTTGCGGAAACTTTCTACGAGCAGTACTTC	CASSLVAETFYEQYF
few	TRBV27	TRBD2	TRBJ2-7	TGTGCCAGCAGCACCGGTGGCGGGAGGGGGTACGAGCAGTACTTC	CASSTGGGRGYEQYF
many	TRBV6-5	TRBD2	TRBJ2-1	TGTGCCAGCAGTTACTTAGCGGGAGGGCCGGTATCTCGGTCCGAGCAGTTCTTC	CASSYLAGGPVSRSEQFF
-	TRBV12-3/TRBV12-4	TRBD1	TRBJ1-5	TGTGCCAGCAGTTTTGACGGGACAGGGGAGTTTTCCAATCAGCCCCAGCATTTT	CASSFDGTGEFSNQPQHF
many	TRBV20-1	-	TRBJ2-7	TGCAGTGCTAGAGTCTCAGGGGCCTACGAGCAGTACTTC	CSARVSGAYEQYF
-	TRBV29-1	TRBD1	TRBJ1-5	TGCAGCGTCCGAGGAGGACAGGGGGCTATGAGCAATCAGCCCCAGCATTTT	CSVRGGQGAMSNQPQHF
many	TRBV11-2	TRBD2	TRBJ2-7	TGTGCCAGCAGCCGACTAGCAGGCTACGAGCAGTACTTC	CASSRLAGYEQYF
-	TRBV11-2	-	TRBJ2-1	TGTGCCAGCAGCATCCCGGGACACAATGAGCAGTTCTTC	CASSIPGHNEQFF
many	TRBV3-1	-	TRBJ1-5	TGTGCCAGGGACATAAACTATCAGCCCCAGCATTTT	CARDINYQPQHF
many	TRBV20-1	TRBD1	TRBJ2-5	TGCAGTGCCCCTAACGAAAGGACAGGACAAGAGACCCAGTACTTC	CSAPNERTGQETQYF
-	TRBV6-1	TRBD2	TRBJ2-3	TGTGCCAGCAGTGATGCGGGACTATTGAGCACAGATACGCACTATTTT	CASSDAGLLSTDTHYF
many	TRBV12-3/TRBV12-4	TRBD2	TRBJ2-1	TGTGCCAGCAGTCCCCGGACTAGCGGGAGAGGAAATGAGCAGTTCTTC	CASSPRTSGRGNEQFF
many	TRBV27	-	TRBJ1-5	TGTGCCAGCAGTGACACGGGCAGGGTGGATCAGCCCCAGCATTTT	CASSDTGRVDQPQHF
many	TRBV18	-	TRBJ2-7	TGTGCCAGCTCACCACTTCCCGGAGGGTACGAGCAGTACTTC	CASSPLPGGYEQYF
few	TRBV24-1	-	TRBJ2-7	TGTGCCCGGGCAGGGAAACTACTGTCCTACGAGCAGTACTTC	CARAGKLLSYEQYF
many	TRBV28	-	TRBJ1-6	TGTGCCAGCACCAAGGCGGGGGCTGCTTCCAATTCACCCCTCCACTTT	CASTKAGAASNSPLHF
many	TRBV3-1	-	TRBJ2-7	TGTGCCAGCAGCCGTGGGACTTGCTACGAGCAGTACTTC	CASSRGTCYEQYF
many	TRBV19	-	TRBJ1-2	TGTGCCAGTAGTACAAGGACAGCGCTCTATGGCTACACCTTC	CASSTRTALYGYTF
-	TRBV19	-	TRBJ1-2	TGTGCCAGTAATCAGGACGGGAAATTCTATGGCTACACCTTC	CASNQDGKFYGYTF
-	TRBV19	TRBD2	TRBJ2-1	TGTGCCAGTAGTTCCGGGACTAGCGGGAGAATTACTTACAATGAGCAGTTCTTC	CASSSGTSGRITYNEQFF
many	TRBV12-3/TRBV12-4	-	TRBJ2-4	TGTGCCAGCAGCCCAGGGGAGGGAGGCAAAAACATTCAGTACTTC	CASSPGEGGKNIQYF
many	TRBV3-1	-	TRBJ1-4	TGTGCCAGCAGCCCCGCGGGGGATGAAAAACTGTTTTTT	CASSPAGDEKLFF
few	TRBV7-2	TRBD2	TRBJ2-7	TGTGCCAGCAGAGGGTTACCCGGGACTAGCGGGAGGACTAGCTCCTACGAGCAGTACTTC	CASRGLPGTSGRTSSYEQYF
many	TRBV19	TRBD2	TRBJ2-2	TGTGCCAGTAAAAGTGAGCGGGAGGGCCTCACCGGGGAGCTGTTTTTT	CASKSEREGLTGELFF
-	TRBV5-8	TRBD2	TRBJ2-5	TGTGCCAGCAGCTTTAAGGGACTAGCTGGCGAGACCCAGTACTTC	CASSFKGLAGETQYF
many	TRBV7-9	-	TRBJ1-5	TGTGCCAGCAGCTCTGCAGGGTCAAATCAGCCCCAGCATTTT	CASSSAGSNQPQHF
many	TRBV6-5	-	TRBJ2-5	TGTGCCAGCAGTTACTCGATATGGGGCGAGACCCAGTACTTC	CASSYSIWGETQYF
-	TRBV19	TRBD1	TRBJ1-1	TGTGCCAGTACCTCTGGACAGGGGTTGGAAGCTTTCTTT	CASTSGQGLEAFF
-	TRBV20-1	-	TRBJ1-2	TGCAGTGCTAGAGATTATTCGACAGTCTATGGCTACACCTTC	CSARDYSTVYGYTF
-	TRBV4-2	-	TRBJ2-6	TGTGCCAGCAGCCAATCTAGGGAAACGGGGGCCAACGTCCTGACTTTC	CASSQSRETGANVLTF
-	TRBV12-3/TRBV12-4	-	TRBJ1-2	TGTGCCAGCAGTGTCGCCCTCGATGGCTACACCTTC	CASSVALDGYTF
many	TRBV20-1	TRBD2	TRBJ2-3	TGCAGTGCTAGACCCCCTAGCGGGGTCACAGATACGCAGTATTTT	CSARPPSGVTDTQYF
many	TRBV11-2	TRBD1	TRBJ2-1	TGTGCCAGCAGCTTAGAGGGACAGGGAGTTAGCAATGAGCAGTTCTTC	CASSLEGQGVSNEQFF
many	TRBV11-2	-	TRBJ2-5	TGTGCCAGCAGCGGGAGTGAGACCCAGTACTTC	CASSGSETQYF
many	TRBV27	TRBD1	TRBJ1-4	TGTGCCAGCAGCCGAGGACAGGGGGCGGCTACTAATGAAAAACTGTTTTTT	CASSRGQGAATNEKLFF
many	TRBV20-1	-	TRBJ2-5	TGCAGTGCTAGAGTCCGGGGGGAGACCCAGTACTTC	CSARVRGETQYF
-	TRBV18	-	TRBJ1-1	TGTGCCAGCTCACCACCACGGGATCGGATCGAAGCTTTCTTT	CASSPPRDRIEAFF
-	TRBV20-1	-	TRBJ1-3	TGCAGTGCCAGCCAGGGGCACGGAAACACCATATATTTT	CSASQGHGNTIYF
-	TRBV4-3	TRBD2	TRBJ2-2	TGCGCCAGCAGCCGGGGGGGGGGACGGAACACCGGGGAGCTGTTTTTT	CASSRGGGRNTGELFF